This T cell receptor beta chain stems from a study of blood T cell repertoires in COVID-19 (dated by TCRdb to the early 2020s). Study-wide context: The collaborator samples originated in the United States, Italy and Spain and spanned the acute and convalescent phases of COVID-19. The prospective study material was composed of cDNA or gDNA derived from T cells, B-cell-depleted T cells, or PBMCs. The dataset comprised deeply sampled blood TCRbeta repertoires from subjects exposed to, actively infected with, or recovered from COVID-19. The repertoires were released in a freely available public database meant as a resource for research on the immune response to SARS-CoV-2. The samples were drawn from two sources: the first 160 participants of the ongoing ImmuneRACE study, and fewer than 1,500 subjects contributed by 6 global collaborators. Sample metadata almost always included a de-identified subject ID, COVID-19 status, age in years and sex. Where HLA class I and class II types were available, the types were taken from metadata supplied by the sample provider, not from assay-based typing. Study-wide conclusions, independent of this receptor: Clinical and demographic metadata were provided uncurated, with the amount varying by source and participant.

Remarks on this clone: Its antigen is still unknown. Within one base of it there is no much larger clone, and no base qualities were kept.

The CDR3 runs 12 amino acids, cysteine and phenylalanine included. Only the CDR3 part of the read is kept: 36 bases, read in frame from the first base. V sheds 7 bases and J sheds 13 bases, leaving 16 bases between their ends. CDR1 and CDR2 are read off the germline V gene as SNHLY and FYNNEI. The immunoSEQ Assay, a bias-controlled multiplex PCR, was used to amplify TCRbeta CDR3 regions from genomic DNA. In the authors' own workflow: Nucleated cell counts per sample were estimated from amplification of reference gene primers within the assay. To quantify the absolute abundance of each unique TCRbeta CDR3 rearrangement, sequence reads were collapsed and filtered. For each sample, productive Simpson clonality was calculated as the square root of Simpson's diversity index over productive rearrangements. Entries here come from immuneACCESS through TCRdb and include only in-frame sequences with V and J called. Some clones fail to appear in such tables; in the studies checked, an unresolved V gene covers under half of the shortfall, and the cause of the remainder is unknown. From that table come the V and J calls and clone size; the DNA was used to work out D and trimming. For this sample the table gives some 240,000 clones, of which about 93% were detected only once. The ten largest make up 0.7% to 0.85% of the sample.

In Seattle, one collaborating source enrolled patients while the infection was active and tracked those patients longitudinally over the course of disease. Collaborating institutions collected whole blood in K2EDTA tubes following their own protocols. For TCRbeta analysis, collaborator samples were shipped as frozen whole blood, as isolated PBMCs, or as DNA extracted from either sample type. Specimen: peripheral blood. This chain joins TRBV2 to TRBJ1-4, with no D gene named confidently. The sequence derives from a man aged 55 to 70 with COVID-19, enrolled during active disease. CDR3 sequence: CASINPGTGLFF. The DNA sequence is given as TGTGCCAGCATTAACCCGGGAACTGGACTGTTTTTT.